These T cell receptor beta chains were read from a single sample in a study of OX40 agonist ivuxolimab in advanced cancers. Using immunoSEQ multiplex PCR, the repertoire was profiled, and TCRdb retains in-frame clones only, with some absent. The table records around 70,000 clones, over 75% of them present only once. This sample comprised CD4+ or CD8+ T cells sorted from blood, obtained in a trial of the OX40 agonist ivuxolimab. The receptors come from an adult with an advanced solid tumor such as melanoma, head and neck, liver or kidney cancer. The CDR3 runs from the conserved cysteine through the conserved F or W. D genes are given only for firm matches. A row's size may be missing; if present it is once, few, many or a size class.

D gene	V gene	clone size	J gene	CDR3 protein	CDR3 DNA
NA	TRBV19	NA	TRBJ1-2	CASARGVPYGYTF	TGTGCCAGTGCCCGGGGGGTCCCTTATGGCTACACCTTC
NA	TRBV7-9	NA	TRBJ1-1	CASSLLWNTEAFF	TGTGCCAGCAGCTTGCTATGGAACACTGAAGCTTTCTTT
NA	TRBV6-5	NA	TRBJ2-7	CASSYGGPEYEQYF	TGTGCCAGCAGTTACGGAGGGCCGGAGTACGAGCAGTACTTC
NA	TRBV5-8	once	TRBJ1-5	CASSGTLAGNQPQHF	TGTGCCAGCAGTGGGACATTAGCTGGCAATCAGCCCCAGCATTTT
NA	TRBV29-1	NA	TRBJ2-2	CSVRGLTNTGELFF	TGCAGCGTTCGGGGACTGACGAACACCGGGGAGCTGTTTTTT
TRBD2	TRBV5-4	NA	TRBJ2-1	CASSLRALAGPSSYNEQFF	TGTGCCAGCAGCTTGCGGGCACTAGCGGGACCGAGCTCCTACAATGAGCAGTTCTTC
TRBD1	TRBV28	NA	TRBJ1-2	CASTGGGRPNYGYTF	TGTGCCAGTACAGGGGGAGGCAGGCCTAACTATGGCTACACCTTC
TRBD1	TRBV19	NA	TRBJ2-7	CASVQGASRGEQYF	TGTGCCAGTGTACAGGGGGCAAGCAGGGGCGAGCAGTACTTC
TRBD1	TRBV6-5	NA	TRBJ1-3	CASRKDRERNTIYF	TGTGCCAGCAGGAAAGACAGGGAGAGAAACACCATATATTTT
TRBD1	TRBV30	NA	TRBJ1-6	CAWEGQPNSPLHF	TGTGCCTGGGAGGGACAGCCGAATTCACCCCTCCACTTT
NA	TRBV19	NA	TRBJ2-2	CASSITRLTTGVHGELFF	TGTGCCAGTAGTATTACCCGCCTAACGACAGGCGTGCACGGGGAGCTGTTTTTT